These 16 T cell receptor beta chains were all obtained from the same sample, sequenced in a study of T cell responses to AZD1222 COVID-19 vaccine. The protocol was immunoSEQ multiplex PCR, while the TCRdb copy is restricted to in-frame clones and leaves out a portion. The data hold under 60,000 clones, with 80% to 90% observed a single time. This specimen was peripheral blood, taken on day 0 of AZD1222 vaccination. The receptors originated from an adult in good health.

The V call is TRBV6-5, the J call TRBJ2-7; 8 nucleotides match TRBD2. The J segment lost 6 bases and the V segment lost 7 bases, leaving 11 bases of the junction unmatched. CDR1 is MNHEY and CDR2 is SVGAGI in the germline V gene. The CDR3 is made up of 14 amino acids. Here the CDR3 reads CASNPSGRTREQYF. Here the CDR3 DNA reads TGTGCCAGCAACCCCAGCGGGAGAACCCGCGAGCAGTACTTC.

V gene TRBV5-1 combines with J gene TRBJ2-2, with 7 bases fitting TRBD1. Germline V lookup: CDR1 SGHRS, CDR2 YFSETQ. The CDR3 totals 15 residues. V gave up 0 bases and J gave up 5 bases; unmatched junction bases: 4. This CDR3 reads CASSLDTRGTGELFF. DNA for the CDR3: TGCGCCAGCAGCTTGGACACCAGGGGGACCGGGGAGCTGTTTTTT. Filled out from reference TRBV5-1 and TRBJ2-2, the complete variable domain reads KAGVTQTPRYLIKTRGQQVTLSCSPISGHRSVSWYQQTPGQGLQFLFEYFSETQRNKGNFPGRFSGRQFSNSRSEMNVSTLELGDSALYLCASSLDTRGTGELFFGEGSRLTVL.

Here the CDR3 DNA reads TGTGCCAGCAGCCAAGATCAGGCTAGCGGGAGCCAAGAGACCCAGTACTTC. Its protein is CASSQDQASGSQETQYF. The chain links TRBV4-2 to TRBJ2-5, with TRBD2 identical over 10 bases. Trimming cost V 0 bases and J 1 base; bases outside gene matches: 5. The CDR3 contains 17 residues. Germline V gives CDR1 LGHNA, CDR2 YNFKEQ.

The J gene is TRBJ2-6, the V gene TRBV28; 7 nucleotides match TRBD1. Germline CDR1 MDHEN, CDR2 SYDVKM. Losses at the gene ends were 3 bases for V and 1 base for J; bases not matched to a gene: 3. The CDR3 totals 16 residues. CDR3 in amino acids: CASSFTGVSGANVLTF. The CDR3 DNA reads as TGTGCCAGCAGTTTTACAGGGGTGTCTGGGGCCAACGTCCTGACTTTC.

The chain recombines TRBV7-9 with TRBJ2-7; TRBD1 aligns across 7 bases. With 6 bases clipped from V and 2 bases from J, the junction kept 13 bases outside the gene matches. CDR3 size: 16 residues. Germline CDR1 is SEHNR and CDR2 is FQNEAQ (reference sequence). In nucleotides, the CDR3 is TGTGCCAGCAGTCCACTCGACAGGGATCGGACCTACGAGCAGTACTTC. Protein sequence: CASSPLDRDRTYEQYF.

The chain joins TRBV2 to TRBJ2-1, with TRBD1 matching 10 bases. This CDR3 has 15 residues. The germline V gene encodes CDR1 SNHLY and CDR2 FYNNEI. Unmatched junction bases numbered 10, after V lost 7 bases and J lost 7 bases. The CDR3 is CASTPGDRGSNEQFF. CDR3 nucleotides: TGTGCCAGCACCCCGGGGGACAGGGGCTCGAATGAGCAGTTCTTC.

This rearrangement joins TRBV4-1 to TRBJ1-1; D might be TRBD1 (5 bases). Deletions cut 4 bases from V and 4 bases from J, with 16 bases between. The CDR3 is 15 residues long. Germline CDR1 is MGHRA and CDR2 is YSYEKL. As DNA, the CDR3 is TGCGCCAGCAGCCGATCCAGGGCGGGCGGCACTGAAGCTTTCTTT. As protein: CASSRSRAGGTEAFF.

The chain carries TRBV4-2 and TRBJ1-5, with D unresolved. This CDR3 region has 16 residues. V lost 0 bases and J 3 bases, leaving 12 bases between the germline ends. Germline CDR1 LGHNA, CDR2 YNFKEQ. This CDR3 is CASSQDGRGVNQPQHF. DNA of the CDR3: TGTGCCAGCAGCCAAGATGGGAGAGGCGTCAATCAGCCCCAGCATTTT.

The chain couples TRBV19 to TRBJ1-1; no definite D call. The V end lost 5 bases, the J end lost 1 base, and 11 bases lay between the germline ends. CDR1 LNHDA and CDR2 SQIVND come from the germline V gene (reference sequence). This CDR3 contains 14 residues. The CDR3 bases are TGTGCCAGTAGTCCCTGGACGGCGAACACTGAAGCTTTCTTT. This sequence encodes CASSPWTANTEAFF.

The chain recombines TRBV7-9 with TRBJ2-1, with 8 bases that match TRBD2. The V gene end was trimmed by 1 base and the J gene end by 8 bases; junction bases not matched to a gene: 13. Germline V gene lookup returns CDR1 SEHNR and CDR2 FQNEAQ (reference sequence). The CDR3 contains 17 residues. CDR3 bases: TGTGCCAGCAGCTTAGGAGGGGGGACAACCGGGAGGGATGAGCAGTTCTTC. This codes for CASSLGGGTTGRDEQFF. Full variable domain (outside the CDR3, taken from reference TRBV7-9 and TRBJ2-1): DTGVSQNPRHKITKRGQNVTFRCDPISEHNRLYWYRQTLGQGPEFLTYFQNEAQLEKSRLLSDRFSAERPKGSFSTLEIQRTEQGDSAMYLCASSLGGGTTGRDEQFFGPGTRLTVL.

This chain uses TRBV30 with TRBJ2-7; D gene unclear. Germline values: CDR1 GTSNPN, CDR2 SVGIG (reference sequence). The CDR3 runs 11 residues. Trimming stripped 3 bases from V and 4 bases from J, with 7 bases between. CDR3: CAWRTDYEQYF. The CDR3 DNA follows: TGTGCCTGGAGGACGGATTACGAGCAGTACTTC.

This clone has only one observation. The chain employs TRBV2 and TRBJ1-2, with D perhaps TRBD1 (6 bases). Germline V gene lookup returns CDR1 SNHLY and CDR2 FYNNEI. V lost 1 base and J 6 bases, leaving 18 bases between the germline ends. The CDR3 is 16 residues long. The CDR3 DNA reads TGTGCCAGCAGTGAAGGGGAGGCTTCAGGGGCGGATGGCTACACCTTC. Its translation: CASSEGEASGADGYTF.

This clone was found a few times. The V and J genes are TRBV7-7 and TRBJ2-5, with 16 positions matching TRBD2. CDR1 and CDR2 from the germline V gene are SSHAT and FNYEAQ (reference sequence). This CDR3 spans 18 amino acids. J gave up 4 bases and V 5 bases, and 10 bases lay outside the gene matches. The CDR3 spells CASSNQPGLAGGAETQYF. CDR3 DNA: TGTGCCAGCAGCAATCAACCGGGACTAGCGGGAGGGGCAGAGACCCAGTACTTC. The entire variable domain, with the rest obtained from reference TRBV7-7 and TRBJ2-5, is as follows: GAGVSQSPRYKVTKRGQDVTLRCDPISSHATLYWYQQALGQGPEFLTYFNYEAQPDKSGLPSDRFSAERPEGSISTLTIQRTEQRDSAMYRCASSNQPGLAGGAETQYFGPGTRLLVL.

In its sample, this clone was seen once. The chain links TRBV5-1 to TRBJ2-7; 10 bases map to TRBD1. Looked up from germline, CDR1 is SGHRS and CDR2 is YFSETQ. There are 14 residues in the CDR3. After removal of 4 bases from V and 3 bases from J, the junction contained 4 bases not matched to a gene. The CDR3 spells CASSLRTGGYEQYF. The CDR3 coding sequence is TGCGCCAGCAGCCTTCGGACAGGGGGCTACGAGCAGTACTTC.

The CDR3 nucleotides are TGTGCCAGCAGCTTTAGCGGGGGACTCTATGGCTACACCTTC. Amino acids: CASSFSGGLYGYTF. V usage is TRBV7-9 and J usage is TRBJ1-2; tentatively, D is TRBD1 (5 bases). The ends were cut back, 3 bases at V and 4 bases at J, with 12 bases in the middle. CDR1 is SEHNR and CDR2 is FQNEAQ in the germline V gene (reference sequence). CDR3 size: 14 residues.

This clone came up once. V is TRBV6-6 and J is TRBJ1-3; perhaps TRBD1 as D (5 bases). V was clipped by 0 bases and J by 8 bases, with 11 bases between them. The CDR3 contains 14 residues. Germline lookup yields CDR1 MNHNY and CDR2 SVGAGI (reference sequence). DNA of the CDR3: TGTGCCAGCAGTTACTCGCAGGGAACCCACACCATATATTTT. This encodes CASSYSQGTHTIYF.